This TCR beta chain is from a study of cytomegalovirus exposure and HLA in healthy donors. General study results and limits: Analysis was carried out at a later point, and it linked a missense DCLRE1C variant to TCR beta V- and J-gene trimming. Likely technical artifact: a cluster of highly shared sequence variants. Through in vitro validation, a few CMV-associated chains were shown to be specific for CMV antigens.

With 6 bases clipped from V and 3 bases from J, the junction kept 2 bases outside the gene matches. Looked up from germline, CDR1 is MNHEY and CDR2 is SMNVEV (reference sequence). The CDR3 length is 12 residues. Remarks on this clone: Its antigen is undetermined.

This PCR relied on a set of 60 Vbeta primers and 13 Jbeta primers. Assay: immunoSEQ multiplex PCR; the TCRdb copy retains only in-frame clones and omits some. The sample has 150,000 to 200,000 clones; about four fifths are singletons. This chain connects TRBV27 to TRBJ2-7, with 7 bases identical to TRBD2. The TCR sequence derives from a woman between 18 and 30 years old in good health and CMV-seronegative. Sequenced sample: PBMCs. The CDR3 here is CASRGDYYEQYF. For the CDR3, the DNA is TGTGCCAGCAGGGGGGACTACTACGAGCAGTACTTC.